The 7 T cell receptor beta chains listed next were all sequenced from one sample in a study of T cell repertoires in cytomegalovirus infection. TCRdb re-called the reads with MiXCR, one entry per CDR3 protein. The table shows some 350,000 distinct CDR3 sequences, with under 35% occurring only once. No antigen is known for these receptors. This specimen was cultured PBMCs, taken from culture after CMV antigen stimulation. Every receptor here comes from a human donor in good health (CMV status not recorded). Some clones in this sample may be carry-over from other donors' samples.

This clonotype was detected many times. J is TRBJ2-7 and V is TRBV7-9, with D hard to call. V was clipped by 2 bases and J by 2 bases, with 4 bases between them. CDR1 is SEHNR, CDR2 FQNEAQ, per germline (reference sequence). The CDR3 covers 12 residues. The DNA for the CDR3 is TGTGCCAGCAGCTTAATTCCCTACGAGCAGTACTTC. As protein: CASSLIPYEQYF.

This clonotype was seen ten or more times. This sequence joins TRBV11-3 and TRBJ1-4, with a possible D match to TRBD1 (5 bases). From germline, CDR1 is SGHNT and CDR2 YENEEA. Trimming stripped 5 bases from V and 0 bases from J, with 13 bases between. This CDR3 spans 16 amino acids. CDR3 nucleotide sequence: TGTGCCAGCAGCCGCCGGGGGGAACCAACTAATGAAAAACTGTTTTTT. This encodes CASSRRGEPTNEKLFF.

There are a few counts of this clonotype. This chain connects TRBV15 to TRBJ1-5, with a tentative D call TRBD1 (5 bases). The V gene's germline CDR1 is LNHNV and CDR2 YYDKDF (reference sequence). The CDR3 contains 16 residues. V lost 5 bases and J 0 bases, leaving 14 bases between the germline ends. The CDR3 sequence: CATSLPWGDSNQPQHF. DNA for the CDR3: TGTGCCACCAGCCTCCCCTGGGGGGATAGCAATCAGCCCCAGCATTTT.

There are a few counts of this clonotype. The rearrangement links TRBV6-4 to TRBJ2-2, with D hard to call. The V gene lost 6 bases and the J gene lost 3 bases, with 20 bases spanning the gap. Germline V lookup: CDR1 MRHNA, CDR2 SNTAGT. The CDR3 loop spans 17 amino acids. In nucleotides, the CDR3 is TGTGCCAGCAGCCTTCCGGGTCTCTTTCCTTACACCGGGGAGCTGTTTTTT. It translates to CASSLPGLFPYTGELFF.

J is TRBJ1-5 and V is TRBV10-3; the D gene is possibly TRBD1 (6 bases). The germline V and J ends were trimmed by 7 bases and 0 bases, with 13 bases remaining between them. The CDR3 contains 15 residues. The germline V gene encodes CDR1 ENHRY and CDR2 SYGVKD. The CDR3 spells CAITRDTYSNQPQHF. The CDR3 nucleotides are TGTGCCATCACCCGGGACACCTATAGCAATCAGCCCCAGCATTTT.

The gene calls are TRBV15 and TRBJ1-2; D is unclear. CDR3 length: 13 amino acids. The V end was cut by 0 bases, the J end by 0 bases, with 2 bases between. The germline V gene has CDR1 LNHNV and CDR2 YYDKDF (reference sequence). The CDR3 nucleotides are TGTGCCACCAGCAGAGACCCTAACTATGGCTACACCTTC. It specifies CATSRDPNYGYTF.

J is TRBJ2-1 and V is TRBV10-3, with 11 nucleotides matching TRBD2. The length of the CDR3 is 19 residues. From germline, CDR1 is ENHRY and CDR2 SYGVKD. V dropped 4 bases and J dropped 0; count of bases not matched to a gene: 11. CDR3 in DNA: TGTGCCATCAGTGGGGGGGGGACTAGCGGACCGAGCTCCTACAATGAGCAGTTCTTC. This translates into CAISGGGTSGPSSYNEQFF.